The entry below gives a single TCR beta chain sequence along with its context. As yet, its antigen is unknown. These data belong to a study of cytomegalovirus exposure and HLA in healthy donors. Study overall: The Caucasian-associated ancestry cluster contained about four fifths of the 300 to 450 genotyped donors. Overall study findings and caveats: It was confirmed in vitro that a few of the CMV-associated chains were specific for CMV antigens. A previous analysis found most TCR beta V segments productive roughly 87% or roughly 30% of the time. Information on immune exposure was restricted to one variable (CMV serostatus).

60 Vbeta and 13 Jbeta primers were used in PCR. The protocol was immunoSEQ multiplex PCR, while the TCRdb copy is restricted to in-frame clones and leaves out a portion. Here the sample spans about 130,000 clones, 75% to 85% being singletons. The CDR3 contains 14 residues. Germline assignment: CDR1 SGHTA and CDR2 FQGNSA. Trimming removed 3 bases at V and 6 bases at J, with 13 bases between. Specimen: PBMCs. The sequence derives from a woman in her thirties or forties in good health and CMV-seronegative. The chain uses TRBV7-2 and TRBJ2-3; the D gene is possibly TRBD2 (6 bases). The CDR3 is CASSFSGPTDTQYF. The DNA of the CDR3 is TGTGCCAGCAGCTTTAGCGGACCCACTGATACGCAGTATTTT.